The 2 T cell receptor beta chains presented below share a single source sample, sequenced in a study of STAT5B mutations in CD4+ large granular lymphocyte leukemia. TCRdb keeps only in-frame clones here, not all; method: immunoSEQ multiplex PCR. The table includes about 35,000 clones, approximately 67% detected once. Source material: CD4+ T cells from blood buffy coats. Receptors were obtained from a human donor in good health.

The chain combines TRBV11-3 with TRBJ2-7; no clear D gene. V was cut by 3 bases and J by 3 bases, with 12 bases left in between. CDR3 length equals 14 residues. CDR1 is SGHNT and CDR2 is YENEEA in the germline V gene. DNA of the CDR3: TGTGCCAGCAGCTTTGGGGATGTAGTCTACGAGCAGTACTTC. Protein product: CASSFGDVVYEQYF.

The chain uses TRBV4-1 and TRBJ2-7; perhaps D is TRBD1 or TRBD2 (7 bases each). The CDR3 consists of 16 residues. The ends were cut back, 6 bases at V and 4 bases at J, with 22 bases in the middle. Germline-derived CDR1 and CDR2 are MGHRA and YSYEKL. This CDR3 is CASRYSEGEGAYEQYF. CDR3 coding DNA: TGCGCCAGCAGATATTCCGAGGGGGAGGGGGCGTACGAGCAGTACTTC.